This passage covers 25 T cell receptor beta chains from one sample sequenced in a study of PD-1 blockade in classical Hodgkin lymphoma. Sequencing used immunoSEQ multiplex PCR; TCRdb keeps in-frame clones, though not all of them. The sample has tens of thousands of clones, more than 85% seen once. Time point given: newly diagnosed, previously untreated cHL patient sample. Sequencing was performed on peripheral blood mononuclear cells (PBMCs). These receptor sequences come from a human donor with classical Hodgkin lymphoma.

The chain joins TRBV18 to TRBJ2-7; 8 bases fit TRBD2. Germline CDR1 KGHSH, CDR2 LQKENI. CDR3 size: 15 residues. Unmatched junction bases numbered 7, after V lost 3 bases and J lost 3 bases. The CDR3 DNA sequence: TGTGCCAGCTCACCTCTTATACGGGAGGGCTACGAGCAGTACTTC. This translates into CASSPLIREGYEQYF.

The chain carries TRBV30 and TRBJ2-1; no clear D. Trimming left V 4 bases short and J 4 bases short, with 5 bases between. CDR3 length equals 11 residues. In germline, CDR1 is GTSNPN, CDR2 SVGIG (reference sequence). DNA of the CDR3: TGTGCCTGGATGTGGTACAATGAGCAGTTCTTC. It encodes CAWMWYNEQFF.

This clone showed up just once. The V gene is TRBV28, the J gene TRBJ2-1; 7 positions match TRBD1. The CDR3 consists of 13 residues. Trimming took 6 bases from V and 3 from J; bases not matched to a gene: 2. CDR1 is MDHEN, CDR2 SYDVKM, per germline. In nucleotides, the CDR3 is TGTGCCAGCAGAGCAGGGGGCTACAATGAGCAGTTCTTC. Encoded protein: CASRAGGYNEQFF.

The CDR3 nucleotides read TGTGCCAGCACCAGGGACAGGGGTTCCTACGAGCAGTACTTC. It translates to CASTRDRGSYEQYF. This chain connects TRBV2 to TRBJ2-7; TRBD1 matches 10 bases. J was trimmed by 1 base and V by 7 bases; bases with no gene match: 4. Germline V CDR1 and CDR2: SNHLY, FYNNEI. The CDR3 contains 14 residues. The full variable domain, completed using reference TRBV2 and TRBJ2-7, is EPEVTQTPSHQVTQMGQEVILRCVPISNHLYFYWYRQILGQKVEFLVSFYNNEISEKSEIFDDQFSVERPDGSNFTLKIRSTKLEDSAMYFCASTRDRGSYEQYFGPGTRLTVT.

The chain combines TRBV5-1 with TRBJ2-1, with D possibly being TRBD2 (6 bases). The CDR3 loop spans 15 amino acids. The V end lost 0 bases, the J end lost 4 bases, and 11 bases lay between the germline ends. Germline V gene data show CDR1 as SGHRS and CDR2 as YFSETQ. The CDR3 reads CASSLEIAVYNEQFF. DNA for the CDR3: TGCGCCAGCAGCTTGGAAATAGCGGTATACAATGAGCAGTTCTTC. Full variable domain (outside the CDR3, taken from reference TRBV5-1 and TRBJ2-1): KAGVTQTPRYLIKTRGQQVTLSCSPISGHRSVSWYQQTPGQGLQFLFEYFSETQRNKGNFPGRFSGRQFSNSRSEMNVSTLELGDSALYLCASSLEIAVYNEQFFGPGTRLTVL.

The CDR3 DNA reads as TGTGCCAGCAGAGATCGGTTTAACTATGGCTACACCTTC. It specifies CASRDRFNYGYTF. This chain joins TRBV11-2 and TRBJ1-2; D is unclear. CDR3 length: 13 residues. Deletions cut 6 bases from V and 1 base from J, with 9 bases between. Per germline, CDR1 SGHAT and CDR2 FQNNGV.

The chain combines TRBV2 with TRBJ2-3, with TRBD2 identical over 12 bases. V shed 6 bases and J 6 bases; nucleotides not matched to a gene: 10. CDR3 length: 16 amino acids. Looked up from germline, CDR1 is SNHLY and CDR2 is FYNNEI. The CDR3 sequence: CASSPQTSGGRDTQYF. The CDR3 coding sequence is TGTGCCAGCAGCCCCCAGACTAGCGGGGGTCGGGATACGCAGTATTTT. The full variable domain, in which reference TRBV2 and TRBJ2-3 provide the parts outside the CDR3, is EPEVTQTPSHQVTQMGQEVILRCVPISNHLYFYWYRQILGQKVEFLVSFYNNEISEKSEIFDDQFSVERPDGSNFTLKIRSTKLEDSAMYFCASSPQTSGGRDTQYFGPGTRLTVL.

This clone was recorded once. V and J are TRBV9 and TRBJ1-3; the match to TRBD1 covers 8 bases. The junction had 4 bases not matched to a gene; V was cut back by 0 bases and J by 2 bases. Germline V lookup: CDR1 SGDLS, CDR2 YYNGEE. There are 16 residues in the CDR3. This chain's CDR3 is CASSVGTGNAGNTIYF. The CDR3 bases are TGTGCCAGCAGCGTAGGGACAGGGAACGCTGGAAACACCATATATTTT.

CDR3 loop: CASKGAGREKLFF. In DNA form, the CDR3 reads TGTGCCAGCAAGGGGGCAGGAAGGGAAAAACTGTTTTTT. The chain links TRBV27 to TRBJ1-4, with 7 bases aligning to TRBD1. The CDR3 is 13 amino acids. Germline V gives CDR1 MNHEY, CDR2 SMNVEV (reference sequence). V gave up 7 bases and J gave up 8 bases; unmatched junction bases: 7. Full variable domain (outside the CDR3, taken from reference TRBV27 and TRBJ1-4): EAQVTQNPRYLITVTGKKLTVTCSQNMNHEYMSWYRQDPGLGLRQIYYSMNVEVTDKGDVPEGYKVSRKEKRNFPLILESPSPNQTSLYFCASKGAGREKLFFGSGTQLSVL.

This sequence joins TRBV7-3 and TRBJ1-1; D not certain. This CDR3 contains 13 residues. V was cut by 2 bases and J by 1 base, with 5 bases left in between. Germline-derived CDR1 and CDR2 are SGHTA and FQGTGA. CDR3 bases: TGTGCCAGCAGCTTAGGAAAGAACACTGAAGCTTTCTTT. Its protein is CASSLGKNTEAFF.

The genes are TRBV28 and TRBJ1-3, with D possibly TRBD1 on 5 matching bases. In germline, CDR1 is MDHEN, CDR2 SYDVKM. The CDR3 totals 16 residues. Trimming took off 7 bases at V and 0 bases at J, with 16 bases between the two ends. This CDR3 reads CASTPWRGNSGNTIYF. CDR3 bases: TGTGCCAGCACCCCATGGAGGGGCAACTCTGGAAACACCATATATTTT. The whole variable domain, filled in from reference TRBV28 and TRBJ1-3, reads DVKVTQSSRYLVKRTGEKVFLECVQDMDHENMFWYRQDPGLGLRLIYFSYDVKMKEKGDIPEGYSVSREKKERFSLILESASTNQTSMYLCASTPWRGNSGNTIYFGEGSWLTVV.

This sequence joins TRBV5-1 and TRBJ1-1; possible D gene TRBD1, 6 bases. The CDR3 contains 15 residues. Germline CDR1 reads SGHRS; CDR2 reads YFSETQ. Trimming took 1 base from V and 5 from J, leaving 15 bases between them. The CDR3: CASSLLAGAATEAFF. CDR3 coding DNA: TGCGCCAGCAGCTTGCTTGCGGGGGCGGCGACTGAAGCTTTCTTT.

The V and J genes are TRBV14 and TRBJ2-2; TRBD2 matches 9 bases. CDR1 and CDR2 from the germline V gene are SGHDN and FVKESK. The J segment lost 6 bases and the V segment lost 4 bases, leaving 3 bases of the junction unmatched. The CDR3 runs 14 residues. CDR3 protein: CASSLGLAPGELFF. The CDR3, as DNA: TGTGCCAGCAGCCTGGGACTAGCCCCCGGGGAGCTGTTTTTT.

This rearrangement joins TRBV5-4 to TRBJ2-1, with 8 bases aligning to TRBD2. V was pared by 0 bases and J by 7 bases, with 6 bases of the junction left unmatched. The CDR3 is made up of 15 amino acids. Germline V gives CDR1 SGHNT, CDR2 YYREEE (reference sequence). The DNA for the CDR3 is TGTGCCAGCAGCTTGGGTAGCGGGGCGGGAAATGAGCAGTTCTTC. Translated, it gives CASSLGSGAGNEQFF.

The chain uses TRBV27 and TRBJ2-5; perhaps TRBD2 as D (5 bases). Trimming shortened V by 2 bases and J by 2 bases, and 15 bases separated the two germline ends. Germline V gives CDR1 MNHEY, CDR2 SMNVEV (reference sequence). There are 16 residues in the CDR3. The DNA of the CDR3 is TGTGCCAGCAGTTTAGTATATCCTCAGCGGCAAGAGACCCAGTACTTC. It yields the protein CASSLVYPQRQETQYF.

The rearrangement joins TRBV21-1 to TRBJ1-5; the D call of TRBD1 is as the table states it, not checked on the DNA. TRBV21-1 constitutes a pseudogene. This CDR3 has 17 amino acids. DNA for the CDR3: TGTGCCAGCAGCAAATCTCTACGAGGACAGAGCAATCAGCCCCAGCATTTT. Encoded protein: CASSKSLRGQSNQPQHF.

This clone has a single count. The V gene is TRBV5-1, the J gene TRBJ2-1; 11 bases map to TRBD2. Per the germline V gene, CDR1 is SGHRS and CDR2 is YFSETQ. The CDR3 runs to 15 residues. V shed 4 bases, J shed 5 bases, and the junction held 5 bases outside the gene matches. This CDR3 reads CASSPLAGGDNEQFF. In DNA, the CDR3 is TGCGCCAGCAGCCCTCTAGCGGGGGGTGACAATGAGCAGTTCTTC. The full variable domain, with the rest looked up from reference TRBV5-1 and TRBJ2-1, is KAGVTQTPRYLIKTRGQQVTLSCSPISGHRSVSWYQQTPGQGLQFLFEYFSETQRNKGNFPGRFSGRQFSNSRSEMNVSTLELGDSALYLCASSPLAGGDNEQFFGPGTRLTVL.

The chain links TRBV7-9 to TRBJ1-2; 8 nucleotides align to TRBD1. V was clipped by 5 bases and J by 5 bases; unmatched bases: 7. There are 14 residues in the CDR3. Germline V gives CDR1 SEHNR, CDR2 FQNEAQ (reference sequence). DNA for the CDR3: TGTGCCAGCAGCCGGACAGGGCTCACTTATGGCTACACCTTC. Translated, it gives CASSRTGLTYGYTF.

V is TRBV7-9 and J is TRBJ2-2, with D maybe TRBD2 (5 bases). The V gene's germline CDR1 is SEHNR and CDR2 FQNEAQ (reference sequence). This CDR3 region has 13 residues. Trimming stripped 9 bases from V and 6 bases from J, with 14 bases between. CDR3 nucleotides: TGTGCCAGTCAATTCGGGGTGCCCGGGGAGCTGTTTTTT. Its protein is CASQFGVPGELFF.

This clone was recorded once. The chain carries TRBV7-6 and TRBJ1-2, with a possible D match to TRBD1 (5 bases). Trimming took off 5 bases at V and 0 bases at J, with 10 bases between the two ends. Germline loops: CDR1 SGHVS, CDR2 FNYEAQ. This CDR3 spans 14 amino acids. The CDR3 nucleotides read TGTGCCAGCAGCCCACTGGGACCTAACTATGGCTACACCTTC. This encodes CASSPLGPNYGYTF.

This clone was seen a few times. The J gene is TRBJ1-2, the V gene TRBV4-1; D is possibly TRBD1 (5 bases). CDR3 size: 12 residues. CDR1 MGHRA and CDR2 YSYEKL come from the germline V gene. Trimming pared 2 bases from V and 8 bases from J, leaving 9 bases between. CDR3 DNA sequence: TGCGCCAGCAGCCAAAAGGGGCAAGGCTACACCTTC. This codes for CASSQKGQGYTF.

This clone was seen once. The chain has TRBV28 and TRBJ2-7; 10 bases fit TRBD1. The trim removed 3 bases at V and 7 bases at J, leaving 6 bases unmatched. The CDR3 is 14 residues long. Looked up from germline, CDR1 is MDHEN and CDR2 is SYDVKM. In DNA, the CDR3 is TGTGCCAGCAGTTTGGACAGGGGGTCGGGTGAGCAGTACTTC. As protein: CASSLDRGSGEQYF.

The chain is built from TRBV7-9 and TRBJ2-5; D ambiguous. Per the germline V gene, CDR1 is SEHNR and CDR2 is FQNEAQ (reference sequence). The CDR3 spans 14 residues. V was shortened by 2 bases and J by 0 bases, with 7 bases between the two germline ends. CDR3 nucleotide sequence: TGTGCCAGCAGCTTAAGGCTTGACCAAGAGACCCAGTACTTC. This encodes CASSLRLDQETQYF. Using reference TRBV7-9 and TRBJ2-5 for the parts outside the CDR3, the full variable domain is DTGVSQNPRHKITKRGQNVTFRCDPISEHNRLYWYRQTLGQGPEFLTYFQNEAQLEKSRLLSDRFSAERPKGSFSTLEIQRTEQGDSAMYLCASSLRLDQETQYFGPGTRLLVL.

The gene calls are TRBV6-1 and TRBJ2-3; a weak D match, TRBD1 (6 bases). Deletions cut 4 bases from V and 2 bases from J, with 13 bases between. Germline-derived CDR1 and CDR2 are MNHNS and SASEGT. CDR3 length: 15 residues. The CDR3 nucleotides are TGTGCCAGCAGTGCGGGACAAACATTCACAGATACGCAGTATTTT. Its protein product is CASSAGQTFTDTQYF.

V is TRBV15 and J is TRBJ2-7; TRBD1 matches 7 bases. The junction had 4 bases not matched to a gene; V was cut back by 1 base and J by 1 base. The CDR3 has 15 residues. Germline CDR1 is LNHNV and CDR2 is YYDKDF (reference sequence). The CDR3 sequence is CATSRGTGVSYEQYF. The DNA for the CDR3 is TGTGCCACCAGCAGAGGGACAGGAGTATCCTACGAGCAGTACTTC.